Shown below are 18 T cell receptor beta chains from a single sample sequenced in a study of cytomegalovirus exposure and HLA in healthy donors. Sequenced by immunoSEQ multiplex PCR; TCRdb stores in-frame clones only, minus some. Of 250,000 to 350,000 clones in the sample, 87% were seen once. What was sequenced was PBMCs. These receptors were collected from a woman in her 30s in good health and CMV-seropositive.

CDR3 nucleotides: TGTGCCTGGGACAGGGGGGGGCAGTTCTTC. This translates into CAWDRGGQFF. The chain recombines TRBV30 with TRBJ2-1; the match to TRBD1 covers 9 bases. The CDR3 runs 10 residues. With V trimmed by 5 bases and J by 12 bases, 2 bases remained unmatched. The germline V gene has CDR1 GTSNPN and CDR2 SVGIG (reference sequence).

This clone occurred once. The chain combines TRBV6-1 with TRBJ2-7; D uncertain. The CDR3 consists of 11 residues. The V end lost 4 bases, the J end lost 6 bases, and 7 bases lay between the germline ends. Per germline, CDR1 MNHNS and CDR2 SASEGT. CDR3 residues: CASSVLTEQYF. DNA of the CDR3: TGTGCCAGCAGTGTTCTGACCGAGCAGTACTTC.

The gene calls are TRBV28 and TRBJ2-2, with unresolved D. This CDR3 is 11 amino acids long. Looked up from germline, CDR1 is MDHEN and CDR2 is SYDVKM. Trimming pared 5 bases from V and 8 bases from J, leaving 6 bases between. CDR3 nucleotides: TGTGCCAGCAGTGACGGAGGGGAGCTGTTTTTT. Protein product: CASSDGGELFF.

This chain uses TRBV9 with TRBJ2-7, with D tentatively TRBD1 or TRBD2 (5 bases each). This CDR3 comprises 14 residues. V lost 0 bases and J 2 bases, leaving 9 bases between the germline ends. Germline-derived CDR1 and CDR2 are SGDLS and YYNGEE. The CDR3 bases are TGTGCCAGCAGCGTAGACGGGGCGACCTACGAGCAGTACTTC. The encoded protein is CASSVDGATYEQYF. The full variable domain, in which reference TRBV9 and TRBJ2-7 provide the parts outside the CDR3, is DSGVTQTPKHLITATGQRVTLRCSPRSGDLSVYWYQQSLDQGLQFLIQYYNGEERAKGNILERFSAQQFPDLHSELNLSSLELGDSALYFCASSVDGATYEQYFGPGTRLTVT.

The genes are TRBV27 and TRBJ2-6, with TRBD2 as a possible D gene (6 bases). The CDR3 totals 16 residues. From germline, CDR1 is MNHEY and CDR2 SMNVEV (reference sequence). The V end was cut by 6 bases, the J end by 0 bases, with 12 bases between. This chain's CDR3 is CASRLDGSSGANVLTF. Here the CDR3 DNA reads TGTGCCAGCAGGCTGGACGGGAGCTCTGGGGCCAACGTCCTGACTTTC.

V gene TRBV2 combines with J gene TRBJ2-5; either TRBD1 or TRBD2 may supply D (5 bases each). The CDR3 consists of 21 residues. Germline V gene lookup returns CDR1 SNHLY and CDR2 FYNNEI. The V end was cut by 0 bases, the J end by 10 bases, with 36 bases between. CDR3 coding DNA: TGTGCCAGCAGTGAAGCGCTTGTTGAAGGGAGAAGCCCAGACAGTCTAGAGGACCAGTACTTC. Encoded protein: CASSEALVEGRSPDSLEDQYF. Looking up the rest from reference TRBV2 and TRBJ2-5 gives the full variable domain: EPEVTQTPSHQVTQMGQEVILRCVPISNHLYFYWYRQILGQKVEFLVSFYNNEISEKSEIFDDQFSVERPDGSNFTLKIRSTKLEDSAMYFCASSEALVEGRSPDSLEDQYFGPGTRLLVL.

The chain has TRBV27 and TRBJ2-7, with 8 positions matching TRBD1. V was clipped by 5 bases and J by 0 bases; unmatched bases: 9. The CDR3 is 16 amino acids. Germline V gives CDR1 MNHEY, CDR2 SMNVEV (reference sequence). CDR3 DNA sequence: TGTGCCAGCAGTCCCCCATGGACAGGGAACTCCTACGAGCAGTACTTC. It yields the protein CASSPPWTGNSYEQYF.

The DNA of the CDR3 is TGTGCCAGCAGCTTAAATTCCTACGAGCAGTACTTC. It translates to CASSLNSYEQYF. V usage is TRBV7-8 and J usage is TRBJ2-7; no firm D call. Looked up from germline, CDR1 is SGHVS and CDR2 is FQNEAQ. The CDR3 is made up of 12 amino acids. Trimming took 2 bases from V and 1 from J, leaving 3 bases between them.

This chain connects TRBV30 to TRBJ2-3; D possibly corresponds to TRBD1 (6 bases). CDR3 length: 14 amino acids. Trimming took off 1 base at V and 6 bases at J, with 14 bases between the two ends. Germline V gives CDR1 GTSNPN, CDR2 SVGIG (reference sequence). CDR3 amino acids: CAWSDTGMGDTQYF. Here the CDR3 DNA reads TGTGCCTGGAGTGATACAGGGATGGGTGATACGCAGTATTTT. Supplemented by reference TRBV30 and TRBJ2-3, the full variable domain reads SQTIHQWPATLVQPVGSPLSLECTVEGTSNPNLYWYRQAAGRGLQLLFYSVGIGQISSEVPQNLSASRPQDRQFILSSKKLLLSDSGFYLCAWSDTGMGDTQYFGPGTRLTVL.

The chain recombines TRBV15 with TRBJ2-3, with D perhaps TRBD1 (5 bases). This CDR3 has 16 amino acids. V shed 5 bases and J shed 0 bases, with 15 bases lying between them. Germline V gives CDR1 LNHNV, CDR2 YYDKDF (reference sequence). DNA for the CDR3: TGTGCCACCAGCGGGATAGGGGCGCCTAGCACAGATACGCAGTATTTT. Translated: CATSGIGAPSTDTQYF.

The table lists this clone with a count of one. J is TRBJ1-5 and V is TRBV15, with D unresolved. The CDR3 consists of 14 residues. V lost 3 bases and J 10 bases, leaving 16 bases between the germline ends. The V gene's germline CDR1 is LNHNV and CDR2 YYDKDF (reference sequence). The CDR3 region is CATSRAYTLDPQHF. The CDR3 DNA reads TGTGCCACCAGCAGGGCCTATACCCTCGACCCCCAGCATTTT.

This sequence joins TRBV2 and TRBJ2-1; D not certain. Trimming took off 3 bases at V and 13 bases at J, with 7 bases between the two ends. Germline V gene data show CDR1 as SNHLY and CDR2 as FYNNEI. This CDR3 spans 10 amino acids. The CDR3 is CASSDLIQFF. Here the CDR3 DNA reads TGTGCCAGCAGTGACTTAATACAGTTCTTC.

The rearrangement uses TRBV4-3 and TRBJ1-2; 8 bases agree with TRBD1. This CDR3 has 16 residues. CDR1 and CDR2 from the germline V gene are LGHNA and YSLEER. V shed 0 bases, J shed 8 bases, and the junction held 11 bases outside the gene matches. The CDR3 here is CASSQDRGQGAGGYTF. DNA of the CDR3: TGCGCCAGCAGCCAAGATCGAGGTCAGGGGGCAGGAGGCTACACCTTC.

CDR3 protein: CASSTTVYNEQFF. CDR3 nucleotides: TGTGCCAGCAGTACGACAGTCTACAATGAGCAGTTCTTC. The chain has TRBV6-5 and TRBJ2-1; D perhaps matches TRBD1 (5 bases). The germline V and J ends were trimmed by 5 bases and 3 bases, with 8 bases remaining between them. There are 13 residues in the CDR3. Germline CDR1 and CDR2: MNHEY and SVGAGI.

As for this clone: This sample includes further DNA sequences coding for the same CDR3. The CDR3 DNA reads TGTGCCAGCAGCGTAGGAGGAGAGACCCAGTACTTC. Translated, it gives CASSVGGETQYF. The chain recombines TRBV9 with TRBJ2-5; unclear D gene. Germline V gene sequence: CDR1 SGDLS, CDR2 YYNGEE. The V end was cut by 0 bases, the J end by 4 bases, with 4 bases between. The CDR3 is made up of 12 amino acids.

The chain employs TRBV30 and TRBJ2-2; 7 bases map to TRBD1. After removal of 5 bases from V and 2 bases from J, the junction contained 2 bases not matched to a gene. CDR1 is GTSNPN and CDR2 is SVGIG in the germline V gene (reference sequence). The CDR3 totals 13 residues. The CDR3: CAWYRGNTGELFF. DNA for the CDR3: TGTGCCTGGTACAGGGGTAACACCGGGGAGCTGTTTTTT.

This clone was found once. The chain joins TRBV28 to TRBJ1-4, with 7 bases fitting TRBD1. Trimming at V came to 5 bases and at J to 2 bases, leaving 11 bases not matched to a gene. This CDR3 contains 17 residues. Germline values: CDR1 MDHEN, CDR2 SYDVKM. CDR3 nucleotide sequence: TGTGCCAGCAGTAACGGACAGGAGAGTAAGACTAATGAAAAACTGTTTTTT. Translated: CASSNGQESKTNEKLFF.

V usage is TRBV6-1 and J usage is TRBJ2-1, with D hard to call. The germline V gene encodes CDR1 MNHNS and CDR2 SASEGT. Trimming took 2 bases from V and 4 from J, leaving 3 bases between them. The CDR3 length is 12 residues. The CDR3 is CASSEQYNEQFF. CDR3 DNA sequence: TGTGCCAGCAGTGAACAGTACAATGAGCAGTTCTTC.